Listed below are T cell receptor beta chains from one sample, sequenced in a study of CD8 T cells in ankylosing spondylitis. Each CDR3 protein gets one entry after TCRdb re-called the 5' RACE reads with MiXCR. The profile shows approximately 520,000 distinct CDR3 sequences, about 5.7% of them singletons. The sample consisted of blood, either unsorted or a sorted T cell fraction (not recorded which). Every receptor here comes from a male donor with ankylosing spondylitis. Both conserved end residues are part of each CDR3. The order of the fields is CDR3 length, D gene, V gene, J gene, clone size, CDR3 protein, CDR3 DNA. D genes are given only for firm matches. Not every row has a clone size; where given, it reads once, few, many or a size class.

15,TRBD2,TRBV5-6,TRBJ2-7,-,CASSLASSGFLEQYF,TGTGCCAGCAGCTTGGCCTCTAGCGGATTCCTCGAGCAGTACTTC
13,TRBD1,TRBV12-3/TRBV12-4,TRBJ1-2,many,CASSRGQEEGKVF,TGTGCCAGCAGCCGGGGACAGGAAGAAGGGAAGGTCTTC
13,-,TRBV3-1,TRBJ2-3,many,CASSPTRGGKLYF,TGTGCCAGCAGCCCGACCAGGGGAGGAAAGCTGTATTTT
14,-,TRBV10-3,TRBJ1-5,many,CATAPRDGLQPQHF,TGTGCCACCGCCCCCCGGGACGGACTTCAGCCCCAGCATTTT
16,-,TRBV5-1,TRBJ2-2,many,CASSFLAGANTGELFF,TGCGCCAGCAGCTTCTTGGCGGGGGCCAACACCGGGGAGCTGTTTTTT
17,-,TRBV4-3,TRBJ2-1,few,CASSRFPIGGANNEQFF,TGCGCCAGCAGCCGCTTCCCTATAGGGGGGGCTAACAATGAGCAGTTCTTC
13,-,TRBV9,TRBJ2-3,many,CASSVAYTDTQYF,TGTGCCAGCAGCGTAGCTTACACAGATACGCAGTATTTT
13,-,TRBV6-2/TRBV6-3,TRBJ2-7,few,CASRQASSYEQYF,TGTGCCAGTCGACAGGCGAGCTCCTACGAGCAGTACTTC
16,-,TRBV10-1,TRBJ1-1,many,CASSDPAGTNPTEAFF,TGCGCCAGCAGTGACCCAGCAGGGACGAACCCGACCGAAGCTTTCTTT
14,-,TRBV9,TRBJ1-1,many,CASSVVGDGHEAFF,TGTGCCAGCAGCGTAGTTGGGGATGGGCATGAAGCTTTCTTT